Described below is a single T cell receptor (beta chain) sequence and its context. Its antigen is as yet unknown. The record originates from a study of cytomegalovirus exposure and HLA in healthy donors. Study observations and caveats: In a later analysis, DRB1 alleles had the most associated TCRs; HLA-C alleles the fewest. Looking again later, the authors saw that most CMV-associated TCR beta chains seemed HLA-restricted.

CDR1 is MNHEY and CDR2 is SVGAGI in the germline V gene. The CDR3 loop spans 13 amino acids. Trimming removed 4 bases at V and 3 bases at J, with 10 bases between. 13 Jbeta primers and 60 Vbeta primers were used for the PCR. TCRdb keeps only in-frame clones here, not all; method: immunoSEQ multiplex PCR. This table holds about 240,000 clones, roughly 82% found once. This TCR was sampled from a woman aged 40 to 49 in good health and CMV-seropositive. Material for sequencing was PBMCs. V gene TRBV6-5 combines with J gene TRBJ2-7; TRBD2 might be the D (5 bases). CDR3 loop: CASSSLAGYEQYF. Written as DNA, the CDR3 is TGTGCCAGCAGTTCCTTGGCGGGCTACGAGCAGTACTTC.